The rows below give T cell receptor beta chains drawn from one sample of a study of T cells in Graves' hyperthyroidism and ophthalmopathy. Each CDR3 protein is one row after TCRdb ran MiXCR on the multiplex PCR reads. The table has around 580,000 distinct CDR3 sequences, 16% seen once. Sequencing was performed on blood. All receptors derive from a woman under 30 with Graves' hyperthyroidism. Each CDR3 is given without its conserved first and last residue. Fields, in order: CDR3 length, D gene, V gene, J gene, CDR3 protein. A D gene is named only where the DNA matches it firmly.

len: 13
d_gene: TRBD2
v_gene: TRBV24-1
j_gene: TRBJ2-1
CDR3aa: ATSDITSGVNEQF

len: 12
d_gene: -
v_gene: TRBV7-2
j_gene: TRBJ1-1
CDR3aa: ASSLFTGGTEAF

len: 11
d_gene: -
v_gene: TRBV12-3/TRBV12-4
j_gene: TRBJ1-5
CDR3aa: ASSPHSAQPQH

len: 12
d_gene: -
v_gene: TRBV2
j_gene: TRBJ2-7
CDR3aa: ASGPADSSYEQY

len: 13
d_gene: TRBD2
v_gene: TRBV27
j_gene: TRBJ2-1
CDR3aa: ASSPTGLVGHEQF

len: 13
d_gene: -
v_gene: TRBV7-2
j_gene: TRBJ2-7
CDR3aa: ASSLGGGQSYEQY

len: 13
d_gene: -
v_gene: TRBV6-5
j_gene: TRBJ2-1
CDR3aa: ASSSSGSSYNERF

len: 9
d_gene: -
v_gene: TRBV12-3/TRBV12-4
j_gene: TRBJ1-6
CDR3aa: ASTFGRALH

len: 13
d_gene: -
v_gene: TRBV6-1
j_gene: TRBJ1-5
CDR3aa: ASSEWWVSNQPQH

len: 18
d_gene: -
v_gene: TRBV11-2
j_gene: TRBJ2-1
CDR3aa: ASRKNIGPTIPSGYNEQF

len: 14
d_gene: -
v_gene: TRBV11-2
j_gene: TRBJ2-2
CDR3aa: ASSLPSKANTGELF

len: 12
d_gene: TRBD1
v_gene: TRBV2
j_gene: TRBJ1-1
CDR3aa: ASRRTGVFTEAF

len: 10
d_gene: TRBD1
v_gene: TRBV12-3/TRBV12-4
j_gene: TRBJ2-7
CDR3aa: ASGQGAYEQY

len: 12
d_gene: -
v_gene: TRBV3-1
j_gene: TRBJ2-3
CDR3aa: ASSQWQITDTQY

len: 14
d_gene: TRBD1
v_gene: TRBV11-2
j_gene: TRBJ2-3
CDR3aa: ASSPLETGSTDTQY

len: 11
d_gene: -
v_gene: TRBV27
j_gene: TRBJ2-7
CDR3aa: ASSAGNIYEQY

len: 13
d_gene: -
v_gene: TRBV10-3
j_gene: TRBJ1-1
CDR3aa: AISEWGGGAAEAF

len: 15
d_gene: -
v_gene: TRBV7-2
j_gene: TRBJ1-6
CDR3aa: ASSPQGISSYNSPLH

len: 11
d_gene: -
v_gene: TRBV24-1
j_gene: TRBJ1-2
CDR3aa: ATSTKPHYGYT

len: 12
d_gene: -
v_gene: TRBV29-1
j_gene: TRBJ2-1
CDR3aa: SVPQGSSYNEQF

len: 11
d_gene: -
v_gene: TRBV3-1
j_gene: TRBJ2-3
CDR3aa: ASSQNIGDTQY

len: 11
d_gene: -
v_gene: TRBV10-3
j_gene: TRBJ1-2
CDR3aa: AISVGRDEGYT

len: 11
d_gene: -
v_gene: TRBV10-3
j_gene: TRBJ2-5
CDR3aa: AISESRGETQY

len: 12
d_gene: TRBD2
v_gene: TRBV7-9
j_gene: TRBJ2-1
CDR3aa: ASSPERAGGSSF

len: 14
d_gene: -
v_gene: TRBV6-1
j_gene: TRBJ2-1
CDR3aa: ASSARTAGTGNEQF

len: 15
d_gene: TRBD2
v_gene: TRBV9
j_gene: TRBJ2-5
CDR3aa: ASSVGNSGGFWGTQY

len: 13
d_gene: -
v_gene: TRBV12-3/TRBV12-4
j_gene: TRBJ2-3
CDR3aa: ASSLGGAGLNTQY

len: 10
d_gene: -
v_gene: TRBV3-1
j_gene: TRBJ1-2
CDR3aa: ASTRDGIGYT

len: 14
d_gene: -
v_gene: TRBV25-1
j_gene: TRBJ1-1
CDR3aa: ASSEPGRGKDTEAF

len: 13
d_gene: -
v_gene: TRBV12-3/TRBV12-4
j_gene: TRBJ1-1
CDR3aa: ASSLEVTMNTEAF

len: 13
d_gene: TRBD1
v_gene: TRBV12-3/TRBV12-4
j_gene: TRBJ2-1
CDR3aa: ASSTPGQGHHEQF

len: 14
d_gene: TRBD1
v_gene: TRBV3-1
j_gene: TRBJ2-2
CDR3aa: ASSQATGGWTGELF

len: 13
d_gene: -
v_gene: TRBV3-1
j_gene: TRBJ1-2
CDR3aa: ASSQDTGAVYGYT

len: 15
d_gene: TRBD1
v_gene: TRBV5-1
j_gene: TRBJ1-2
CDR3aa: ASSNRDRGPDPYGYT

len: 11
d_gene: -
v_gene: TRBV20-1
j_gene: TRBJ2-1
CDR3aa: SARGDRYNEQF

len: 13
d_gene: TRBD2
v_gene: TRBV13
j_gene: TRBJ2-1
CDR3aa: ASSLREGPDNEQF

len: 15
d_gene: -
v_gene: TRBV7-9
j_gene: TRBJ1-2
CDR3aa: ASSSDKRGAKIYVTT

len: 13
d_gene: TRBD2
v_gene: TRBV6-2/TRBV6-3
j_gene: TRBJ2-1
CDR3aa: ASSNAGLAGKEQF

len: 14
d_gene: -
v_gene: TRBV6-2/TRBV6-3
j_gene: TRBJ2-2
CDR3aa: ASSYGAVMNTGELF

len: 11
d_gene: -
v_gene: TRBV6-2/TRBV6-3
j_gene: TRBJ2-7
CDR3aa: ASLRRASYEQY

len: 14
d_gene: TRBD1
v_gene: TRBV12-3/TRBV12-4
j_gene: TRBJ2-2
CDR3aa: ASSPRQGIGTGELF

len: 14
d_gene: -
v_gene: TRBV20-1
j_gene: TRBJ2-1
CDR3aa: SARGPTGSSYNEQF

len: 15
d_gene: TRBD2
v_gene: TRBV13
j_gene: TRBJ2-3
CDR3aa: ASSRREESGVTDTQY

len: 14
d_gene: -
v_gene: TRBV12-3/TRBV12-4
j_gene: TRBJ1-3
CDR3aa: ASSLGPGDSGNTIY

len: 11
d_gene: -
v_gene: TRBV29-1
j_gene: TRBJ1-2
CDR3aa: SVVGLFNYGYT

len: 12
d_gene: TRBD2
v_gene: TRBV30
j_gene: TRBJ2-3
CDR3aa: AWEIAGGTDTQY

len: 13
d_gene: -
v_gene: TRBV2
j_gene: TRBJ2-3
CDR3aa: ASTPGRLITDTQY

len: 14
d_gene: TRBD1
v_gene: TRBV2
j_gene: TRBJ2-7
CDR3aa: ASRRPTGTGRDEQY

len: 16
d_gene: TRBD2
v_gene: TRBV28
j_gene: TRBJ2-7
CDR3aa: ASSPLLGGRQSSYEQY

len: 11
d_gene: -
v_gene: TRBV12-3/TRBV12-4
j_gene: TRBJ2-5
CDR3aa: ASNEGGGETQY

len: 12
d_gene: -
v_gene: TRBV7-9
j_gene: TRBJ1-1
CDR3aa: VSSLEGLNTEAF

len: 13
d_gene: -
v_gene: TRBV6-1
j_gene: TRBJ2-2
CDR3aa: ASSPWGTNTGELF

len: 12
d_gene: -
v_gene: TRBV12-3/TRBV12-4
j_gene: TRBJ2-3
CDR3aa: ASSLGVSTDTQY

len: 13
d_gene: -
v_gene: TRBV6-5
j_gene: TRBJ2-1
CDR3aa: ASSYSIGSYNEQF

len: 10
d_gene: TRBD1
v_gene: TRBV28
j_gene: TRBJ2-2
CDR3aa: SSRQGARELF

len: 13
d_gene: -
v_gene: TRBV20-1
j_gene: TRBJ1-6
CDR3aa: SAISGGAGNSPLH

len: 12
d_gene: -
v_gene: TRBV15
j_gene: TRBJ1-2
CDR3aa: ATSPDAGNYGYT

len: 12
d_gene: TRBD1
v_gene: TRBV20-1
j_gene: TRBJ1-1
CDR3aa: SALQGAMNTEAF

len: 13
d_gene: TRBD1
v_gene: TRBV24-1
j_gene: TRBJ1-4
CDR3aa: ATSDPDRANEKLF